The 4 T cell receptor beta chains below come from one sample, sequenced in a study of blood T cell repertoires in COVID-19. The table came from immunoSEQ multiplex PCR; TCRdb's copy has only in-frame clones and leaves some out. The sample shows 43,000 or so clones, approximately 89% of them seen only once. Sequenced input: peripheral blood. Receptors originate from a man aged 60 to 69 with active or convalescent COVID-19.

The chain combines TRBV9 with TRBJ1-6; 7 nucleotides align to TRBD1. The CDR3 spans 15 residues. V was clipped by 0 bases and J by 8 bases; unmatched bases: 5. CDR1 and CDR2 (germline): SGDLS, YYNGEE. The CDR3 DNA follows: TGTGCCAGCAGCGTAGCAGGGGGTGGGGATTCACCCCTCCACTTT. Protein sequence: CASSVAGGGDSPLHF.

This clone was picked up one time. The genes are TRBV6-1 and TRBJ2-7; D may be TRBD1 (5 bases). This CDR3 has 15 residues. Germline lookup yields CDR1 MNHNS and CDR2 SASEGT. V dropped 2 bases and J dropped 1 base, with 12 bases sitting between them. CDR3 protein: CASSEQGGVSYEQYF. In DNA, the CDR3 is TGTGCCAGCAGTGAACAGGGCGGAGTATCCTACGAGCAGTACTTC.

This chain uses TRBV10-3 with TRBJ2-2; 7 bases are shared with TRBD2. Losses at the gene ends were 4 bases for V and 4 bases for J; bases not matched to a gene: 6. Germline V gene lookup returns CDR1 ENHRY and CDR2 SYGVKD. The CDR3 length is 15 residues. CDR3 bases: TGTGCCATCAGTGCTGCGGGGGTGGGCACCGGGGAGCTGTTTTTT. The encoded protein is CAISAAGVGTGELFF.

The rearrangement uses TRBV7-6 and TRBJ2-7; TRBD2 is a possible D gene (7 bases). The CDR3 has 14 residues. The V and J ends lost 0 bases and 3 bases respectively, with 9 bases between them. The V gene's germline CDR1 is SGHVS and CDR2 FNYEAQ. CDR3 nucleotide sequence: TGTGCCAGCAGCTTAGCCGGGGGGCACTACGAGCAGTACTTC. Amino acid sequence: CASSLAGGHYEQYF.